Below, 24 T cell receptor beta chains from the same sample are listed, as sequenced in a study of radiotherapy plus CTLA-4 blockade in lung cancer. Data came from immunoSEQ multiplex PCR; TCRdb stores just in-frame clones and leaves some out. The sample lists some 70,000 clones; roughly 85% were seen once. The sample consisted of peripheral blood, taken from a patient treated with radiotherapy plus ipilimumab. Receptor source: a human donor with non-small cell lung cancer who had a complete response to radiotherapy plus ipilimumab.

This clone was seen just once. This CDR3 is CASTDSMNTEAFF. The CDR3 DNA follows: TGTGCCAGTACTGACAGCATGAACACTGAAGCTTTCTTT. The chain is built from TRBV19 and TRBJ1-1; possible D gene TRBD1, 5 bases. CDR3 length: 13 residues. Trimming took off 7 bases at V and 0 bases at J, with 9 bases between the two ends. Germline CDR1 reads LNHDA; CDR2 reads SQIVND (reference sequence).

V usage is TRBV7-2 and J usage is TRBJ1-3; a weak D match, TRBD1 (6 bases). This CDR3 region has 15 residues. Germline lookup yields CDR1 SGHTA and CDR2 FQGNSA. With 5 bases removed from V and 2 bases from J, the gap between germline ends came to 13 bases. The CDR3 sequence is CASSPGVSAGNTIYF. As DNA, the CDR3 is TGTGCCAGCAGCCCAGGGGTGTCGGCTGGAAACACCATATATTTT.

The CDR3 region has the DNA TGTGCCAGTAGCGAGTGGGGCAGGATGGAGACCCAGTACTTC. Its translation is CASSEWGRMETQYF. The rearrangement uses TRBV19 and TRBJ2-5; tentatively, D is TRBD1 (5 bases). V was pared by 6 bases and J by 5 bases, with 16 bases between. Germline CDR1 is LNHDA and CDR2 is SQIVND (reference sequence). This CDR3 spans 14 amino acids.

This clone was recorded a few times. V usage is TRBV7-9 and J usage is TRBJ2-5; the D gene is possibly TRBD2 (5 bases). The germline V gene encodes CDR1 SEHNR and CDR2 FQNEAQ (reference sequence). This CDR3 spans 15 amino acids. V was trimmed by 5 bases and J by 2 bases, leaving 15 bases between them. The CDR3 spells CASSPKRRLQETQYF. CDR3 sequence (DNA): TGTGCCAGCAGCCCAAAAAGGAGGCTGCAAGAGACCCAGTACTTC. Based on the CDR3 plus reference TRBV7-9 and TRBJ2-5, the full variable domain is DTGVSQNPRHKITKRGQNVTFRCDPISEHNRLYWYRQTLGQGPEFLTYFQNEAQLEKSRLLSDRFSAERPKGSFSTLEIQRTEQGDSAMYLCASSPKRRLQETQYFGPGTRLLVL.

This sequence joins TRBV11-3 and TRBJ2-7; TRBD1 is a possible D gene (6 bases). Germline CDR1 reads SGHNT; CDR2 reads YENEEA. The CDR3 consists of 13 residues. V was cut by 5 bases and J by 4 bases, with 12 bases left in between. Written as DNA, the CDR3 is TGTGCCAGCAGCCGGGACACCTATTACGAGCAGTACGTC. This translates into CASSRDTYYEQYV.

In its sample, this clone was seen a few times. The CDR3 DNA sequence: TGTGCCAGCAGCTTAAGCTTTTCGCAGCCCCAGCATTTT. Translated: CASSLSFSQPQHF. The chain recombines TRBV11-2 with TRBJ1-5; unclear D gene. Between the trimmed V and J ends, which lost 2 bases and 7 bases, there was a span of 9 bases. The germline CDR1 and CDR2 sequences are SGHAT and FQNNGV. CDR3 size: 13 residues.

This chain links TRBV11-3 with TRBJ2-1; 13 bases agree with TRBD2. The CDR3 has 17 residues. Germline V gene sequence: CDR1 SGHNT, CDR2 YENEEA. After removal of 0 bases from V and 7 bases from J, the junction contained 6 bases not matched to a gene. Here the CDR3 reads CASSLDSVGLAGNEQFF. CDR3 DNA sequence: TGTGCCAGCAGCTTAGATTCTGTGGGACTAGCGGGAAATGAGCAGTTCTTC. Combining the CDR3 with reference TRBV11-3 and TRBJ2-1 gives the whole variable domain EAGVVQSPRYKIIEKKQPVAFWCNPISGHNTLYWYLQNLGQGPELLIRYENEEAVDDSQLPKDRFSAERLKGVDSTLKIQPAELGDSAVYLCASSLDSVGLAGNEQFFGPGTRLTVL.

J is TRBJ2-2 and V is TRBV7-8; 12 bases agree with TRBD2. This CDR3 has 17 residues. Germline V gene data show CDR1 as SGHVS and CDR2 as FQNEAQ. V lost 3 bases, J lost 7 bases, and 9 bases stayed unmatched. The CDR3 bases are TGTGCCAGCAGCTTGGGGTCGGGGGGACTAGCGGGCGGGGAGCTGTTTTTT. Translating gives CASSLGSGGLAGGELFF. Supplemented by reference TRBV7-8 and TRBJ2-2, the full variable domain reads GAGVSQSPRYKVAKRGQDVALRCDPISGHVSLFWYQQALGQGPEFLTYFQNEAQLDKSGLPSDRFFAERPEGSVSTLKIQRTQQEDSAVYLCASSLGSGGLAGGELFFGEGSRLTVL.

This clone occurred once. The chain carries TRBV5-4 and TRBJ1-3, with D unclear. The CDR3 runs to 15 residues. Trimming took off 1 base at V and 2 bases at J, with 10 bases between the two ends. Germline V gives CDR1 SGHNT, CDR2 YYREEE (reference sequence). DNA of the CDR3: TGTGCCAGCAGCTTGTCAGGAATAGCTGGAAACACCATATATTTT. Translated: CASSLSGIAGNTIYF.

The rearrangement links TRBV7-6 to TRBJ1-4; 7 positions match TRBD1. The length of the CDR3 is 14 residues. J gave up 4 bases and V 5 bases, and 4 bases lay outside the gene matches. The germline gives CDR1 SGHVS, CDR2 FNYEAQ. CDR3 DNA sequence: TGTGCCAGCAGCCTGACAGGGATTAATGAAAAACTGTTTTTT. Its protein is CASSLTGINEKLFF.

This clone was seen just once. The chain couples TRBV6-5 to TRBJ2-7; 7 bases align to TRBD1. The CDR3 is 16 amino acids. With 2 bases clipped from V and 5 bases from J, the junction kept 12 bases outside the gene matches. CDR1 is MNHEY, CDR2 SVGAGI, per germline. The CDR3 here is CASSYGGRTGPHEQYF. The CDR3 DNA follows: TGTGCCAGCAGTTACGGCGGAAGGACAGGCCCTCACGAGCAGTACTTC.

This clone was counted only a few times. The V gene is TRBV6-1, the J gene TRBJ1-2; no definite D call. This CDR3 is 10 amino acids long. V lost 2 bases and J lost 8, with 3 bases in between. Germline lookup yields CDR1 MNHNS and CDR2 SASEGT. This chain's CDR3 is CASSEWGYTF. The DNA for the CDR3 is TGTGCCAGCAGTGAATGGGGCTACACCTTC.

The genes are TRBV6-5 and TRBJ2-7, with 7 positions matching TRBD1. Germline CDR1 is MNHEY and CDR2 is SVGAGI. The CDR3 has 13 residues. V was clipped by 6 bases and J by 6 bases; unmatched bases: 8. The chain's CDR3 is CASRIDRVGEQYF. The CDR3 coding sequence is TGTGCCAGCAGAATCGACAGGGTGGGCGAGCAGTACTTC.

The chain is built from TRBV19 and TRBJ1-5; a possible D gene is TRBD1 (5 bases). Germline CDR1 is LNHDA and CDR2 is SQIVND (reference sequence). CDR3 length: 15 residues. Trimming shortened V by 3 bases and J by 0 bases, and 9 bases separated the two germline ends. The CDR3 DNA reads TGTGCCAGTAGTATGGGGGGGAATAGCAATCAGCCCCAGCATTTT. Amino acids: CASSMGGNSNQPQHF.

V is TRBV5-6 and J is TRBJ1-2, with TRBD1 matching over 11 bases. Germline V gives CDR1 SGHDT, CDR2 YYEEEE. The CDR3 is 13 residues long. Trimming took 8 bases from V and 6 from J; bases not matched to a gene: 6. The CDR3, as DNA: TGTGCCAGTACGGACAGGGGGCTAGATGGCTACACCTTC. Its protein is CASTDRGLDGYTF.

The chain combines TRBV6-1 with TRBJ1-1; D gene ambiguous. The CDR3 runs to 12 residues. Germline CDR1 is MNHNS and CDR2 is SASEGT. The ends were cut back, 5 bases at V and 1 base at J, with 5 bases in the middle. This CDR3 reads CASSYRNTEAFF. Here the CDR3 DNA reads TGTGCCAGCAGTTATCGGAACACTGAAGCTTTCTTT.

The chain employs TRBV7-8 and TRBJ2-5; maybe TRBD2 (6 bases). The CDR3 has 14 residues. Between the trimmed V and J ends, which lost 3 bases and 5 bases, there was a span of 13 bases. Per the germline V gene, CDR1 is SGHVS and CDR2 is FQNEAQ. CDR3 coding DNA: TGTGCCAGCAGCTTTGGGACTTTCTTGGAGACCCAGTACTTC. This sequence encodes CASSFGTFLETQYF.

This sequence joins TRBV4-1 and TRBJ1-5, with D possibly TRBD1 on 6 matching bases. This CDR3 spans 15 amino acids. Germline CDR1 and CDR2: MGHRA and YSYEKL. The V and J ends lost 4 bases and 7 bases respectively, with 17 bases between them. CDR3 protein: CASSRTPTGSQPQHF. The CDR3, as DNA: TGCGCCAGCAGCCGGACTCCTACAGGGTCCCAGCCCCAGCATTTT.

This rearrangement joins TRBV6-1 to TRBJ2-7; TRBD1 matches 7 bases. CDR1 and CDR2 from the germline V gene are MNHNS and SASEGT. V shed 5 bases and J 2 bases; nucleotides not matched to a gene: 3. The CDR3 extends over 13 amino acids. The CDR3 DNA reads as TGTGCCAGCAGTTTACAGGGGACCTACGAGCAGTACGTC. Translated, it gives CASSLQGTYEQYV.

The rearrangement joins TRBV6-5 to TRBJ2-7; 8 bases are shared with TRBD2. CDR1 is MNHEY and CDR2 is SVGAGI in the germline V gene. V trimming: 6 bases; J trimming: 4 bases; junction bases outside the gene matches: 8. The CDR3 is made up of 14 amino acids. CDR3: CASSPGTSLYEQYV. In nucleotides, the CDR3 is TGTGCCAGCAGCCCAGGGACTAGTTTGTACGAGCAGTACGTC.

This clone was seen once. The rearrangement joins TRBV21-1 to TRBJ2-1; the D segment call TRBD1 is taken from the table without a DNA check. TRBV21-1 is a pseudogene locus. The CDR3 sequence is 15 residues long. The CDR3 DNA reads TGTGCCAGCAGCAAAGTTGGTTTTGGACAGGCCGGTCCGTTCTTC. It is translated as CASSKVGFGQAGPFF.

The rearrangement uses TRBV5-6 and TRBJ1-1, with 7 positions matching TRBD1. Germline V gene sequence: CDR1 SGHDT, CDR2 YYEEEE. With 4 bases clipped from V and 4 bases from J, the junction kept 4 bases outside the gene matches. The CDR3 has 13 residues. DNA for the CDR3: TGTGCCAGCAGCCCGGACAGGCGCACTGAAGCTTTCTTT. This sequence encodes CASSPDRRTEAFF.

J is TRBJ2-1 and V is TRBV27, with 8 bases identical to TRBD2. The ends lost 3 bases at V and 4 bases at J; junction bases unmatched: 8. Germline CDR1 MNHEY, CDR2 SMNVEV (reference sequence). The CDR3 spans 16 residues. CDR3 loop: CASSLASGPSYNEQFF. The CDR3 nucleotides are TGTGCCAGCAGTTTGGCTAGCGGGCCCTCGTACAATGAGCAGTTCTTC.

This clone was counted a single time. The chain is built from TRBV18 and TRBJ2-5; D uncertain. V was shortened by 1 base and J by 5 bases, with 2 bases between the two germline ends. CDR1 is KGHSH and CDR2 is LQKENI in the germline V gene. The CDR3 has 11 amino acids. The CDR3 is CASSPRETQYF. CDR3 nucleotide sequence: TGTGCCAGCTCACCACGGGAGACCCAGTACTTC.